This is a list of T cell receptor beta chains from one sample in a study of T cells after yellow fever vaccination. One entry per CDR3 protein results from TCRdb running MiXCR on the 5' RACE reads. The sample includes roughly 310,000 distinct CDR3 sequences, 3.6% of them seen just once. This specimen consisted of PBMCs, obtained on the day of the yellow fever booster vaccination. The receptors were gathered from a man younger than 35 who received the YFV17D yellow fever vaccine. CDR3s include the opening cysteine and the closing phenylalanine or tryptophan. The D gene is left open where the match is weak. Size is omitted from some rows. Given values are once, few, many or a class for expanded clones.

D	length	V	size	J	CDR3	DNA
NA	14	TRBV4-1	NA	TRBJ1-1	CASSPRQLKSEAFF	TGCGCCAGCAGCCCCCGACAGTTAAAGTCTGAAGCTTTCTTT
NA	14	TRBV5-5	few	TRBJ2-5	CASSLVASSETQYF	TGTGCCAGCAGCTTGGTGGCTAGCTCAGAGACCCAGTACTTC
TRBD1	13	TRBV20-1	few	TRBJ1-5	CSALGQGHQPQHF	TGCAGTGCTCTGGGACAGGGCCATCAGCCCCAGCATTTT
TRBD2	14	TRBV5-5	NA	TRBJ2-3	CASRILADTDTQYF	TGTGCCAGCAGAATACTAGCGGACACAGATACGCAGTATTTT
TRBD1	17	TRBV7-2	NA	TRBJ1-5	CASSTPLGRGLGQPQHF	TGTGCCAGCAGCACCCCGTTGGGCAGGGGGCTAGGGCAGCCCCAGCATTTT
TRBD2	17	TRBV7-2	NA	TRBJ2-3	CASSLTFSGGRIDTQYF	TGTGCCAGCAGCTTGACGTTTAGCGGGGGCCGGATAGATACGCAGTATTTT
TRBD1	18	TRBV7-9	many	TRBJ2-1	CASSSDDWDRGPYNEQFF	TGTGCCAGCAGCTCGGACGACTGGGACAGGGGGCCCTACAATGAGCAGTTCTTC
NA	15	TRBV4-3	NA	TRBJ2-7	CASSSRRGLAEEQYF	TGCGCCAGCAGCTCCCGGCGGGGGCTAGCGGAGGAGCAGTACTTC
NA	14	TRBV9	many	TRBJ1-2	CASSVGTVGGGYTF	TGTGCCAGCAGCGTAGGGACGGTCGGGGGAGGCTACACCTTC
TRBD2	16	TRBV11-2	many	TRBJ2-3	CASSLRWTSGRDTQYF	TGTGCCAGCAGCTTAAGGTGGACTAGCGGGCGGGATACGCAGTATTTT
NA	15	TRBV10-3	many	TRBJ2-1	CAITVTGRPYNEQFF	TGTGCCATCACTGTTACAGGGAGGCCCTACAATGAGCAGTTCTTC
NA	13	TRBV6-6	NA	TRBJ2-5	CASSYFRGETQYF	TGTGCCAGCAGTTACTTTCGTGGAGAGACCCAGTACTTC
NA	15	TRBV20-1	many	TRBJ1-1	CSASPGWGLNTEAFF	TGCAGTGCTAGTCCCGGTTGGGGGTTGAACACTGAAGCTTTCTTT
TRBD1	20	TRBV5-1	many	TRBJ2-1	CASSLFGPGQGQNQDNEQFF	TGCGCCAGCAGCTTGTTTGGCCCGGGACAGGGTCAGAATCAGGACAATGAGCAGTTCTTC
NA	19	TRBV5-1	many	TRBJ2-1	CASSRGPGGHTGLGNEQFF	TGCGCCAGCAGCCGCGGTCCGGGGGGCCATACTGGTTTGGGCAATGAGCAGTTCTTC